The present TCR beta chain was sequenced within a study of memory CD4+ T cells and cytomegalovirus serostatus. About the study: Healthy Belgian adult donors included roughly nine CMV-positive and more than 20 CMV-negative people. Points from the study as a whole: About 40% of the roughly 160 known CMV-associated TCRbeta sequences appeared in CD4+ memory.

With regard to this clone: Its specificity is unknown.

TCRdb's table, derived via immunoSEQ multiplex PCR, lists solely in-frame clones and lacks some. The sample shows 85,000 to 100,000 clones, about 80% of them seen only once. Single viable CD3+CD4+CD8-CD45RO+ cells were sorted as the memory CD4+ T cells. Donors' CMV status reflects serum IgG against pp150, pp28, p38, p52. Positive selection with CD4 microbeads enriched total CD4+ T cells. The V end was cut by 3 bases, the J end by 0 bases, with 5 bases between. Germline lookup yields CDR1 KGHSH and CDR2 LQKENI. This CDR3 has 14 amino acids. The chain carries TRBV18 and TRBJ1-4; possible D gene TRBD1, 5 bases. The source is an adult in good health and CMV-seropositive. The sample was memory CD4+ T cells from blood. The CDR3 DNA sequence: TGTGCCAGCTCACCGACAGCAACTAATGAAAAACTGTTTTTT. Translating it yields CASSPTATNEKLFF.